This record concerns one T cell receptor beta chain sequence. The source of the sample is a study of T cells in Graves' hyperthyroidism and ophthalmopathy. The CDR3 regions of TCR beta were amplified from RNA transcripts. The study used the HTBI primer set for a first-round RT-PCR of the TCR CDR3. One entry per CDR3 protein, called by TCRdb with MiXCR from the multiplex PCR reads. The table includes 500,000 to 650,000 distinct CDR3 sequences, 40% to 55% detected once. The material sequenced was peripheral blood or thyroid tissue (not recorded which). The TCR originated in an adult woman with Graves' disease, either hyperthyroidism or ophthalmopathy (not recorded which).

The CDR3: CASSPLQSRTEAFF. DNA of the CDR3: TGTGCCAGCAGCCCCCTCCAATCGCGCACTGAAGCTTTCTTT. The V gene is TRBV7-9, the J gene TRBJ1-1; D is unclear. This CDR3 is built from 14 residues. The V gene lost 5 bases and the J gene lost 4 bases, with 14 bases spanning the gap. CDR1 and CDR2 (germline): SEHNR, FQNEAQ (reference sequence).